What follows is one TCR beta chain and its context. Its matching antigen is unknown. This sample was included in a study of radiotherapy plus CTLA-4 blockade in lung cancer. Study information: The study recorded objective responses in 18% of patients and disease control in 25% to 35%.

Ipilimumab CTLA-4 blockade and focal radiation were given to patients with chemo-refractory metastatic non-small-cell lung cancer. Assay: immunoSEQ multiplex PCR; the TCRdb copy retains only in-frame clones and omits some. The profile covers some 40,000 clones, with 60% to 80% appearing a single time and roughly 2.6% taken by the ten largest. Study findings and constraints: TCR clones of tumor origin grew in blood after radiotherapy plus ipilimumab.

V lost 0 bases and J 4 bases, leaving 12 bases between the germline ends. CDR3 length: 14 residues. CDR1 is GTSNPN, CDR2 SVGIG, per germline (reference sequence). The V and J genes are TRBV30 and TRBJ1-2, with a tentative D call TRBD1 (6 bases). This receptor was taken from a human donor with non-small cell lung cancer whose response to radiotherapy plus ipilimumab could not be evaluated. The input for sequencing was peripheral blood, taken from a patient treated with radiotherapy plus ipilimumab. The CDR3 region has the DNA TGTGCCTGGAGTGTAGGCAGGGGCATCTATGGCTACACCTTC. Protein product: CAWSVGRGIYGYTF.